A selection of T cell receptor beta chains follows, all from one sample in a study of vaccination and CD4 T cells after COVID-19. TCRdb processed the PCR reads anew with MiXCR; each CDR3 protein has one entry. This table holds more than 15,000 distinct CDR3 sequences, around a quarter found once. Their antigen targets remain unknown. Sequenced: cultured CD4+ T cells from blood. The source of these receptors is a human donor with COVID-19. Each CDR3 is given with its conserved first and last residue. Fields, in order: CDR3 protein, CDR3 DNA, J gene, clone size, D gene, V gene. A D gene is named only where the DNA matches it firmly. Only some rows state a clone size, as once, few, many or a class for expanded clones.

CDR3 protein: CATSVRLPGQNTDTQYF
CDR3 DNA: TGTGCCACCAGTGTTCGTCTGCCGGGACAGAACACAGATACGCAGTATTTT
J gene: TRBJ2-3
clone size: NA
D gene: TRBD1
V gene: TRBV24-1

CDR3 protein: CASSFWDGNYGYTF
CDR3 DNA: TGTGCCAGCAGTTTTTGGGACGGCAACTATGGCTACACCTTC
J gene: TRBJ1-2
clone size: NA
D gene: NA
V gene: TRBV6-5

CDR3 protein: CASSHAPGQHYGYTF
CDR3 DNA: TGCGCCAGCAGTCATGCACCGGGACAGCACTATGGCTACACCTTC
J gene: TRBJ1-2
clone size: few
D gene: TRBD1
V gene: TRBV23-1

CDR3 protein: CASRTGFTGELFF
CDR3 DNA: TGTGCCAGCAGAACAGGGTTTACCGGGGAGCTGTTTTTT
J gene: TRBJ2-2
clone size: few
D gene: NA
V gene: TRBV27

CDR3 protein: CASRALGEKLFF
CDR3 DNA: TGTGCCAGCAGGGCACTGGGTGAAAAACTGTTTTTT
J gene: TRBJ1-4
clone size: NA
D gene: NA
V gene: TRBV6-1

CDR3 protein: CASSIEHGEKLFF
CDR3 DNA: TGTGCCAGTAGTATAGAGCACGGGGAAAAACTGTTTTTT
J gene: TRBJ1-4
clone size: few
D gene: NA
V gene: TRBV19

CDR3 protein: CASSYSRSGDPYNEQFF
CDR3 DNA: TGTGCCAGCAGTTACTCGAGGTCCGGCGACCCCTACAATGAGCAGTTCTTC
J gene: TRBJ2-1
clone size: NA
D gene: NA
V gene: TRBV6-5

CDR3 protein: CASSLGNYEKLFF
CDR3 DNA: TGTGCCAGCAGCTTGGGAAATTATGAAAAACTGTTTTTT
J gene: TRBJ1-4
clone size: NA
D gene: NA
V gene: TRBV7-8

CDR3 protein: CSFLTGKGTGELFF
CDR3 DNA: TGCAGCTTCTTAACAGGGAAGGGGACCGGGGAGCTGTTTTTT
J gene: TRBJ2-2
clone size: NA
D gene: NA
V gene: TRBV29-1

CDR3 protein: CASSRDRADNSPLHF
CDR3 DNA: TGTGCCAGCAGTCGGGACAGGGCGGATAATTCACCCCTCCACTTT
J gene: TRBJ1-6
clone size: NA
D gene: TRBD1
V gene: TRBV2

CDR3 protein: CASSLVGASSYEQYF
CDR3 DNA: TGTGCCAGCAGCTTAGTGGGGGCGAGCTCCTACGAGCAGTACTTC
J gene: TRBJ2-7
clone size: few
D gene: NA
V gene: TRBV7-8

CDR3 protein: CAWRYRGGTGELFF
CDR3 DNA: TGTGCCTGGAGGTACAGAGGGGGGACCGGGGAGCTGTTTTTT
J gene: TRBJ2-2
clone size: NA
D gene: NA
V gene: TRBV30

CDR3 protein: CASSYGGTTMNTEAFF
CDR3 DNA: TGTGCCAGCAGTTACGGGGGGACCACAATGAACACTGAAGCTTTCTTT
J gene: TRBJ1-1
clone size: NA
D gene: NA
V gene: TRBV6-5

CDR3 protein: CSAVPPGRSGGYTF
CDR3 DNA: TGCAGTGCTGTCCCCCCGGGCCGGTCGGGGGGCTACACCTTC
J gene: TRBJ1-2
clone size: NA
D gene: NA
V gene: TRBV20-1

CDR3 protein: CASSVVGTPNTGELFF
CDR3 DNA: TGTGCCAGCAGCGTAGTTGGGACTCCGAACACCGGGGAGCTGTTTTTT
J gene: TRBJ2-2
clone size: NA
D gene: NA
V gene: TRBV9

CDR3 protein: CASSLGQQSYEQYF
CDR3 DNA: TGTGCCAGCAGCTTAGGCCAGCAATCCTACGAGCAGTACTTC
J gene: TRBJ2-7
clone size: NA
D gene: NA
V gene: TRBV7-9

CDR3 protein: CASSLAAGGDTGELFF
CDR3 DNA: TGTGCCAGCAGCTTGGCAGCGGGGGGAGACACCGGGGAGCTGTTTTTT
J gene: TRBJ2-2
clone size: few
D gene: TRBD2
V gene: TRBV5-6

CDR3 protein: CASSSRADEQFF
CDR3 DNA: TGTGCCAGCAGCTCTCGGGCGGATGAGCAGTTCTTC
J gene: TRBJ2-1
clone size: NA
D gene: NA
V gene: TRBV11-2

CDR3 protein: CASSPGQNLAKNIQYF
CDR3 DNA: TGTGCCAGCTCACCCGGACAGAACCTAGCCAAAAACATTCAGTACTTC
J gene: TRBJ2-4
clone size: NA
D gene: NA
V gene: TRBV18

CDR3 protein: CANTVAKNIQYF
CDR3 DNA: TGTGCCAATACCGTGGCCAAAAACATTCAGTACTTC
J gene: TRBJ2-4
clone size: few
D gene: NA
V gene: TRBV21-1

CDR3 protein: CASTRTSGGYEQYF
CDR3 DNA: TGTGCCAGCACGAGGACTAGCGGGGGCTACGAGCAGTACTTC
J gene: TRBJ2-7
clone size: medium-sized
D gene: TRBD2
V gene: TRBV28

CDR3 protein: CASSLGAVLSYEQYF
CDR3 DNA: TGTGCCAGCAGTTTAGGCGCGGTTCTCTCCTACGAGCAGTACTTC
J gene: TRBJ2-7
clone size: NA
D gene: NA
V gene: TRBV12-3/TRBV12-4

CDR3 protein: CASSYDNRENQPQHF
CDR3 DNA: TGTGCCAGCAGTTACGACAACAGGGAAAATCAGCCCCAGCATTTT
J gene: TRBJ1-5
clone size: NA
D gene: NA
V gene: TRBV6-5

CDR3 protein: CASSLEQGSPQHF
CDR3 DNA: TGTGCCAGCAGCTTAGAACAGGGTTCGCCCCAGCATTTT
J gene: TRBJ1-5
clone size: NA
D gene: NA
V gene: TRBV7-9

CDR3 protein: CAIGGTGGPEAFF
CDR3 DNA: TGTGCCATCGGGGGGACAGGGGGCCCCGAAGCTTTCTTT
J gene: TRBJ1-1
clone size: NA
D gene: TRBD1
V gene: TRBV10-3

CDR3 protein: CSAPDGDWEGGYTF
CDR3 DNA: TGCAGTGCCCCAGACGGTGACTGGGAAGGTGGCTACACCTTC
J gene: TRBJ1-2
clone size: few
D gene: NA
V gene: TRBV20-1

CDR3 protein: CASSLLWSYNSPLHF
CDR3 DNA: TGTGCCAGCAGCCTCCTCTGGTCCTATAATTCACCCCTCCACTTT
J gene: TRBJ1-6
clone size: NA
D gene: NA
V gene: TRBV7-2

CDR3 protein: CASSLGQAPRGDTQYF
CDR3 DNA: TGTGCCAGCAGTTTAGGGCAGGCCCCCCGGGGAGATACGCAGTATTTT
J gene: TRBJ2-3
clone size: few
D gene: NA
V gene: TRBV28

CDR3 protein: CSANRGGAGTDTQYF
CDR3 DNA: TGCAGTGCTAACCGCGGGGGGGCCGGCACAGATACGCAGTATTTT
J gene: TRBJ2-3
clone size: few
D gene: TRBD2
V gene: TRBV20-1

CDR3 protein: CASNQGLLETQYF
CDR3 DNA: TGTGCCAGCAACCAGGGACTTCTGGAGACCCAGTACTTC
J gene: TRBJ2-5
clone size: few
D gene: NA
V gene: TRBV7-8

CDR3 protein: CASSDLDYEQYF
CDR3 DNA: TGTGCCAGCAGCGACCTAGACTACGAGCAGTACTTC
J gene: TRBJ2-7
clone size: few
D gene: NA
V gene: TRBV2

CDR3 protein: CASSTEYGTSGALYEQYF
CDR3 DNA: TGTGCCAGTAGTACAGAATACGGGACTAGCGGGGCTCTCTACGAGCAGTACTTC
J gene: TRBJ2-7
clone size: few
D gene: TRBD2
V gene: TRBV19

CDR3 protein: CASSAVAGYGYTF
CDR3 DNA: TGTGCCAGCAGTGCCGTCGCTGGCTATGGCTACACCTTC
J gene: TRBJ1-2
clone size: NA
D gene: NA
V gene: TRBV2

CDR3 protein: CASSRPIFTGELFF
CDR3 DNA: TGTGCCAGTAGCCGGCCGATATTCACCGGGGAGCTGTTTTTT
J gene: TRBJ2-2
clone size: NA
D gene: NA
V gene: TRBV19

CDR3 protein: CASSLRGYTGELFF
CDR3 DNA: TGTGCCAGCAGCTTACGGGGGTACACCGGGGAGCTGTTTTTT
J gene: TRBJ2-2
clone size: few
D gene: NA
V gene: TRBV11-2

CDR3 protein: CASSTPAGARYEQYF
CDR3 DNA: TGTGCCAGCAGCACCCCAGCGGGGGCTCGCTACGAGCAGTACTTC
J gene: TRBJ2-7
clone size: NA
D gene: TRBD2
V gene: TRBV6-1

CDR3 protein: CASSDRAAKNTEAFF
CDR3 DNA: TGTGCCAGCAGTGATCGGGCAGCCAAAAACACTGAAGCTTTCTTT
J gene: TRBJ1-1
clone size: few
D gene: NA
V gene: TRBV6-1

CDR3 protein: CASSPGTGVNQPQHF
CDR3 DNA: TGTGCCAGCAGTCCCGGGACAGGGGTGAACCAGCCCCAGCATTTT
J gene: TRBJ1-5
clone size: few
D gene: TRBD1
V gene: TRBV12-3/TRBV12-4

CDR3 protein: CASSVSLNTEAFF
CDR3 DNA: TGCGCCAGCAGTGTTAGTTTGAACACTGAAGCTTTCTTT
J gene: TRBJ1-1
clone size: few
D gene: NA
V gene: TRBV10-1

CDR3 protein: CASSKQGERQPQHF
CDR3 DNA: TGTGCCAGCAGTAAACAGGGGGAGAGGCAGCCCCAGCATTTT
J gene: TRBJ1-5
clone size: few
D gene: TRBD1
V gene: TRBV12-3/TRBV12-4

CDR3 protein: CASSGTGANNYEQYF
CDR3 DNA: TGCGCCAGCAGTGGGACCGGGGCCAACAACTACGAGCAGTACTTC
J gene: TRBJ2-7
clone size: NA
D gene: NA
V gene: TRBV10-1

CDR3 protein: CATSEAGNTGELFF
CDR3 DNA: TGTGCCACCAGTGAAGCAGGGAACACCGGGGAGCTGTTTTTT
J gene: TRBJ2-2
clone size: few
D gene: NA
V gene: TRBV24-1

CDR3 protein: CATSDPPGGAGELFF
CDR3 DNA: TGTGCCACCAGTGACCCCCCCGGGGGCGCCGGGGAGCTGTTTTTT
J gene: TRBJ2-2
clone size: few
D gene: NA
V gene: TRBV24-1

CDR3 protein: CASSSPPETQYF
CDR3 DNA: TGTGCCAGCTCATCCCCCCCGGAGACCCAGTACTTC
J gene: TRBJ2-5
clone size: few
D gene: NA
V gene: TRBV18

CDR3 protein: CASSLAGPGSGNTIYF
CDR3 DNA: TGTGCCAGCAGCTTAGCCGGCCCAGGGTCGGGAAACACCATATATTTT
J gene: TRBJ1-3
clone size: NA
D gene: NA
V gene: TRBV7-2

CDR3 protein: CASREKIPRSYEQYF
CDR3 DNA: TGTGCCAGCAGGGAGAAGATTCCGCGTTCCTACGAGCAGTACTTC
J gene: TRBJ2-7
clone size: few
D gene: NA
V gene: TRBV6-2/TRBV6-3

CDR3 protein: CASSQQASGKTGTYEQYF
CDR3 DNA: TGTGCCAGCAGTCAACAGGCTAGCGGAAAAACTGGAACCTACGAGCAGTACTTC
J gene: TRBJ2-7
clone size: few
D gene: TRBD2
V gene: TRBV6-1

CDR3 protein: CASSSRSLQGSGYTF
CDR3 DNA: TGTGCCAGCTCATCTCGATCCTTACAGGGGAGTGGCTACACCTTC
J gene: TRBJ1-2
clone size: NA
D gene: TRBD1
V gene: TRBV18

CDR3 protein: CASSHREDTIYF
CDR3 DNA: TGTGCCAGCAGTCACAGGGAAGACACCATATATTTT
J gene: TRBJ1-3
clone size: NA
D gene: NA
V gene: TRBV12-3/TRBV12-4

CDR3 protein: CASSYSTGTGFIRLSETQYF
CDR3 DNA: TGTGCCAGCAGTTACTCGACCGGGACAGGGTTTATTAGGCTATCGGAGACCCAGTACTTC
J gene: TRBJ2-5
clone size: few
D gene: TRBD1
V gene: TRBV6-5

CDR3 protein: CASSLGPGRDYGYTF
CDR3 DNA: TGTGCCAGCAGCTTAGGCCCCGGGCGAGACTATGGCTACACCTTC
J gene: TRBJ1-2
clone size: NA
D gene: NA
V gene: TRBV11-2

CDR3 protein: CAGSLLTGGSYGYTF
CDR3 DNA: TGTGCCGGCAGCTTATTGACAGGGGGTTCCTATGGCTACACCTTC
J gene: TRBJ1-2
clone size: NA
D gene: TRBD1
V gene: TRBV7-2

CDR3 protein: CASSLQTSRQYF
CDR3 DNA: TGTGCCAGCAGTCTACAAACTAGCAGGCAGTACTTC
J gene: TRBJ2-7
clone size: NA
D gene: NA
V gene: TRBV7-9

CDR3 protein: CASSPAALAFRGNTIYF
CDR3 DNA: TGTGCCAGCAGCCCCGCCGCTCTGGCGTTCCGTGGAAACACCATATATTTT
J gene: TRBJ1-3
clone size: few
D gene: NA
V gene: TRBV7-2